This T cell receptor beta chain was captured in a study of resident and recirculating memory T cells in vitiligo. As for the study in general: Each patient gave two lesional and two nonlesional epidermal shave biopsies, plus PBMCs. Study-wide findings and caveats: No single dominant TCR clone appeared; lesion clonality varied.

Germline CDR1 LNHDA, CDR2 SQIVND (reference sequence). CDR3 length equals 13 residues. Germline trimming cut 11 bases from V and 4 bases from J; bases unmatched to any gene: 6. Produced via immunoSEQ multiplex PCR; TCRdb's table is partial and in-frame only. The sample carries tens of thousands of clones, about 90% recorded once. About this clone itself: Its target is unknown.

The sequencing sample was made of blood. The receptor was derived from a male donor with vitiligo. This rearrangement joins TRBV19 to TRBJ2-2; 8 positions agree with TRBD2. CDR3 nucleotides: TGTGCCGGTGAGCGGGGGAGCACCGGGGAGCTGTTTTTT. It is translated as CAGERGSTGELFF.